This TCR beta chain was retrieved from a study of cytomegalovirus exposure and HLA in healthy donors. Overall study context: Prior work identified about 120 million unique TCR beta sequences in about 179 million T cells.

Study-wide findings and caveats: Reports indicated that the classifier achieved high specificity and sensitivity in diagnosing cytomegalovirus status. Researchers reported in a later analysis that common viral pathogens appeared linked to several top clusters.

In the PCR, 60 Vbeta and 13 Jbeta primers were used. Some clones are missing from TCRdb's copy, which holds only in-frame ones; the method was immunoSEQ multiplex PCR. The sample has a few hundred thousand clones, 60% to 85% seen once. The V gene's germline CDR1 is MNHNS and CDR2 SASEGT. CDR3 size: 15 residues. V shed 3 bases and J shed 4 bases, with 16 bases lying between them. Regarding this clone: Its antigen is not identified.

Sequencing was performed on PBMCs. This sequence was found in a middle-aged man in good health and CMV-seronegative. The chain combines TRBV6-1 with TRBJ2-7; possible D gene TRBD2, 5 bases. The CDR3 spells CASSDQGRGRYEQYF. The CDR3 nucleotides are TGTGCCAGCAGTGACCAAGGGCGCGGGCGGTACGAGCAGTACTTC.